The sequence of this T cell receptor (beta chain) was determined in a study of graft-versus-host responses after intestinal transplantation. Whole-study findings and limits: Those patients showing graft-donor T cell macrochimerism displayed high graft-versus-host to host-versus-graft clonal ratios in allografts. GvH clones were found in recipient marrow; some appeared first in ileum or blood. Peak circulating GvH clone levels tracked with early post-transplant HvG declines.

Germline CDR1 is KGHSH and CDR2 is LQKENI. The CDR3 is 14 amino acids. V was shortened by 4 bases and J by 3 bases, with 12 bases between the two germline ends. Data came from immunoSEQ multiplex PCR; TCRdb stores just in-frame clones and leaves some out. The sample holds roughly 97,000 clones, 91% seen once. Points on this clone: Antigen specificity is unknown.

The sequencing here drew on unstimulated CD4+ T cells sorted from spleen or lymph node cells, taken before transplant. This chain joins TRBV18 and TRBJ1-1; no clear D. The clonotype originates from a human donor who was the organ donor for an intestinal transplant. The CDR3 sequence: CASSREGMDTEAFF. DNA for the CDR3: TGTGCCAGCTCACGGGAGGGAATGGACACTGAAGCTTTCTTT. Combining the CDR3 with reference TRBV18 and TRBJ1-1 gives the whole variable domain NAGVMQNPRHLVRRRGQEARLRCSPMKGHSHVYWYRQLPEEGLKFMVYLQKENIIDESGMPKERFSAEFPKEGPSILRIQQVVRGDSAAYFCASSREGMDTEAFFGQGTRLTVV.